This T cell receptor beta chain was recorded in a study of blood T cell repertoires in COVID-19 (dated by TCRdb to the early 2020s). At the level of the whole study: Collaborator samples came from the United States, Italy and Spain and covered acute and convalescent phases of COVID-19. The material from the prospective study consisted of cDNA or gDNA derived from T cells, B-cell-depleted T cells, or PBMCs. The dataset comprised deeply sampled blood TCRbeta repertoires from subjects exposed to, actively infected with, or recovered from COVID-19. The repertoires were released in a freely available public database meant as a resource for research on the immune response to SARS-CoV-2. The samples were drawn from the first 160 participants of the ongoing ImmuneRACE study and from 1,254 subjects provided by 6 global collaborators. Nearly every sample came with metadata listing a de-identified subject ID, COVID-19 status, age in years and sex. HLA class I and class II types, where available, came from metadata supplied by the sample provider rather than from assay-based typing. Broad study findings and their caveats: The amount of clinical and demographic metadata varied by source and participant and was provided uncurated.

Concerning this clone itself: Its antigen has not been determined. Base qualities are not recorded, but no much larger clone differs from it by a single base.

TCRbeta CDR3 regions were amplified from genomic DNA by means of the immunoSEQ Assay, a bias-controlled multiplex PCR. Per the original workflow: The number of nucleated cells in each sample was estimated from the amplification of reference gene primers within the assay. To quantify the absolute abundance of each unique TCRbeta CDR3 rearrangement, sequence reads were collapsed and filtered. For each sample, productive Simpson clonality was calculated as the square root of Simpson's diversity index across productive rearrangements. TCRdb holds this immuneACCESS table with in-frame rearrangements only. Some clones are missing; in checked studies, unresolved V genes explain under half, and the rest has no known cause. Clonal size and the V and J genes are those of that table, whereas D and trimming came from the DNA. The sample table records some 100,000 clones; around 88% of these occur just once. Of the sample, under 30% is held by the ten largest clones.

The collaborating institutions used their own protocols to collect whole blood in K2EDTA tubes. Collaborator samples were shipped for TCRbeta analysis as frozen whole blood, isolated PBMCs, or DNA extracted from either sample type. CDR1 is given as LGHNA and CDR2 as YSLEER, both from the germline V gene. The CDR3, from cysteine to phenylalanine, totals 15 residues. The sequence is cut down to CDR3 DNA, 45 bases in frame from base 1. V sheds 0 bases and J sheds 3 bases, leaving 11 bases between their ends. The clonotype comes from a human donor in a cohort sampled during active COVID-19. The sequenced material came from peripheral blood. The receptor chain draws on TRBV4-3 and TRBJ1-1, with no D gene named confidently. The CDR3 in this case is CASSQERWGDTEAFF. The sequence in DNA is TGCGCCAGCAGCCAAGAACGCTGGGGAGACACTGAAGCTTTCTTT.